These 10 T cell receptor beta chains came from one sample sequenced in a study of blood T cell repertoires in COVID-19. Clones were sequenced by immunoSEQ multiplex PCR, and TCRdb holds only the in-frame ones, with some missing. The sample comprises around 190,000 clones, about 91% of which are singletons, and 10% to 13% rests with the top ten. Sequencing was done on a sample of PBMCs or T cells enriched from blood (not recorded which). These receptors were collected from a man aged 18 to 35 with acute COVID-19.

This chain joins TRBV6-5 and TRBJ1-4; a possible D gene is TRBD1 (5 bases). The germline V and J ends were trimmed by 5 bases and 7 bases, with 17 bases remaining between them. This CDR3 is built from 15 residues. Germline V CDR1 and CDR2: MNHEY, SVGAGI. CDR3 in DNA: TGTGCCAGCAGTAACCGAGGAGGGGCGGGTGAAAAACTGTTTTTT. It is translated as CASSNRGGAGEKLFF.

This CDR3 is CASSLTLAIHEQYF. CDR3 coding DNA: TGTGCCAGCAGCCTGACACTAGCTATCCACGAGCAGTACTTC. The chain links TRBV5-6 to TRBJ2-7; TRBD2 might be the D (6 bases). The CDR3 runs to 14 residues. Trimming stripped 4 bases from V and 5 bases from J, with 16 bases between. Per the germline V gene, CDR1 is SGHDT and CDR2 is YYEEEE.

Only a few counts were recorded for this clone. The CDR3 sequence is CASSLSREGGLGQYF. CDR3 bases: TGTGCCAGCAGCTTAAGCCGGGAAGGGGGCTTGGGGCAGTACTTC. The chain is built from TRBV13 and TRBJ2-7; 7 nucleotides match TRBD1. The germline V gene has CDR1 PRHDT and CDR2 FYEKMQ (reference sequence). Germline trimming cut 2 bases from V and 9 bases from J; bases unmatched to any gene: 13. The CDR3 runs to 15 residues.

Concerning this clone itself: This may be a read error, as it is one base from a much larger clone. In DNA, the CDR3 is TGTGCCAGCAGGTCGACAGGGAACACTGAAGCTTTCTTT. This codes for CASRSTGNTEAFF. The chain links TRBV28 to TRBJ1-1; perhaps TRBD1 as D (6 bases). V was clipped by 6 bases and J by 1 base, with 9 bases between them. The length of the CDR3 is 13 residues. The germline V gene encodes CDR1 MDHEN and CDR2 SYDVKM.

V and J are TRBV28 and TRBJ1-1, with a weak D call TRBD1 (5 bases). The germline gives CDR1 MDHEN, CDR2 SYDVKM. The V and J ends lost 4 bases and 3 bases respectively, with 12 bases between them. The CDR3 runs 14 residues. The CDR3 coding sequence is TGTGCCAGCAGTTCCCCAGGGAGGGACACTGAAGCTTTCTTT. It yields the protein CASSSPGRDTEAFF.

V and J are TRBV4-2 and TRBJ2-1, with D tentatively TRBD1 (5 bases). V was clipped by 1 base and J by 9 bases, with 10 bases between them. This CDR3 region has 13 residues. Germline V lookup: CDR1 LGHNA, CDR2 YNFKEQ. CDR3 in DNA: TGTGCCAGCAGCCAAGCTGGGGCTACTGAGCAGTTCTTC. Encoded protein: CASSQAGATEQFF.

This chain connects TRBV10-2 to TRBJ2-7; 10 nucleotides align to TRBD2. Per germline, CDR1 WSHSY and CDR2 SAAADI. The junction had 8 bases not matched to a gene; V was cut back by 7 bases and J by 2 bases. This CDR3 is built from 15 residues. CDR3 loop: CASNPSGSITYEQYF. The CDR3 DNA sequence: TGCGCCAGCAACCCTAGCGGGAGTATCACCTACGAGCAGTACTTC.

This chain links TRBV19 with TRBJ1-2; 7 bases agree with TRBD1. Germline values: CDR1 LNHDA, CDR2 SQIVND (reference sequence). The J segment lost 3 bases and the V segment lost 6 bases, leaving 4 bases of the junction unmatched. CDR3 size: 13 residues. The CDR3 protein is CASRQDRDYGYTF. For the CDR3, the DNA is TGTGCCAGTAGGCAAGACAGGGACTATGGCTACACCTTC.

The chain is built from TRBV6-5 and TRBJ1-1, with a weak D call TRBD1 (5 bases). The CDR3 is made up of 14 amino acids. The V end lost 7 bases, the J end lost 4 bases, and 16 bases lay between the germline ends. Germline V gives CDR1 MNHEY, CDR2 SVGAGI. This CDR3 is CASNLQGRGTEAFF. The CDR3 DNA reads as TGTGCCAGCAACCTGCAAGGGAGGGGCACTGAAGCTTTCTTT.

The chain joins TRBV2 to TRBJ2-7; D is unresolved. V dropped 7 bases and J dropped 2 bases, with 12 bases sitting between them. The CDR3 has 13 residues. Per the germline V gene, CDR1 is SNHLY and CDR2 is FYNNEI. DNA of the CDR3: TGTGCCAGCAATTTGGCAGTACCCTACGAGCAGTACTTC. Encoded protein: CASNLAVPYEQYF.